This TCR beta chain was captured by sequencing in a study of T cells in Graves' hyperthyroidism and ophthalmopathy. Details on this clonotype: The target antigen is unknown.

Study results and caveats: Most clonotypes expanded in the thyroid (above 0.001) were also present in blood.

Amplification of TCR beta CDR3 regions used RNA as the template. The TCR CDR3 was amplified in a first-round RT-PCR using the HTBI primer set. TCRdb processed the multiplex PCR reads anew with MiXCR; each CDR3 protein has one entry. Altogether around 600,000 distinct CDR3 sequences are present, just under 45% being singletons, with the ten largest covering 7% to 7.5%. The V and J ends lost 6 bases and 9 bases respectively, with 12 bases between them. CDR1 and CDR2 (germline): MNHNS, SASEGT. The CDR3 has 12 residues. V usage is TRBV6-1 and J usage is TRBJ1-5; D is possibly TRBD1 (5 bases). What was sequenced was peripheral blood or thyroid tissue (not recorded which). This TCR derives from an adult man with Graves' disease, either hyperthyroidism or ophthalmopathy (not recorded which). This CDR3 reads CASSIREGPQHF. The CDR3 DNA sequence: TGTGCCAGCAGCATCAGGGAGGGGCCCCAGCATTTT.